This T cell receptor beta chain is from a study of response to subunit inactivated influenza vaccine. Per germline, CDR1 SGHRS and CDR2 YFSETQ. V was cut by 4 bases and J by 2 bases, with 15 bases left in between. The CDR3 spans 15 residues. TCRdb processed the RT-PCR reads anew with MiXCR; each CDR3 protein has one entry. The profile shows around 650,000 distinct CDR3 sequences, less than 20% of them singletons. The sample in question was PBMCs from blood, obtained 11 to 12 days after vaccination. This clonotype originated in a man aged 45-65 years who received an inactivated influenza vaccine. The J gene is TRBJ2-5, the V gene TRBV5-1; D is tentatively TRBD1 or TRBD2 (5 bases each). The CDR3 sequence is CASSHFFGGQETQYF. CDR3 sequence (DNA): TGCGCCAGCAGCCACTTTTTTGGGGGACAAGAGACCCAGTACTTC.